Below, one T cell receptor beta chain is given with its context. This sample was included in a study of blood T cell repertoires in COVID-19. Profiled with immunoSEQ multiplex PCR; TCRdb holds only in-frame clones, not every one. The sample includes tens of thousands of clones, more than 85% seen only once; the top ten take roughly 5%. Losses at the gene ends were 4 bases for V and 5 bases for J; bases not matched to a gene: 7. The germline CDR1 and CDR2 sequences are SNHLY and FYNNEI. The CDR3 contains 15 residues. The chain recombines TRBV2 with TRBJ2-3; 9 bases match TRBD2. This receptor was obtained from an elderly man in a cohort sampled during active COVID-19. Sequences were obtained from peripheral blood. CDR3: CASSVQRGAGDTQYF. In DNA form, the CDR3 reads TGTGCCAGCAGTGTGCAGCGGGGGGCGGGAGATACGCAGTATTTT.